Below, 17 T cell receptor beta chains from the same sample are listed, as sequenced in a study of metastatic and nonmetastatic thyroid tumors. TCRdb ran MiXCR on the PCR reads. The data hold some 13,000 clones, with around 25% observed a single time. Patients underwent thyroid surgery, and none had received any treatment before it. The sequenced material came from tumor tissue. These receptors were obtained from a female donor with papillary thyroid cancer or a benign thyroid nodule (not recorded which). Some clones in this sample may be carry-over from other donors' samples.

This clone was counted at least ten times. In the same sample, other DNA sequences code for this CDR3. This rearrangement joins TRBV5-1 to TRBJ1-1; D gene ambiguous. V lost 4 bases to trimming and J lost 0 bases, with 13 bases between them. This CDR3 comprises 15 residues. From germline, CDR1 is SGHRS and CDR2 YFSETQ. This CDR3 reads CASSSHGSLNTEAFF. The CDR3 DNA reads as TGCGCCAGCAGCAGCCACGGATCCTTGAACACTGAAGCTTTCTTT.

This clone was observed a handful of times. The V gene is TRBV15, the J gene TRBJ2-1; possible D gene TRBD2, 6 bases. This CDR3 region has 12 residues. The V gene's germline CDR1 is LNHNV and CDR2 YYDKDF (reference sequence). Trimming pared 3 bases from V and 13 bases from J, leaving 13 bases between. The CDR3 DNA follows: TGTGCCACCAGCAGGTCCGGGGGTGATCAGTTCTTC. Translated: CATSRSGGDQFF.

This clone is classed as medium-sized. The CDR3 loop is CASSYQYEQYF. CDR3 in DNA: TGTGCCAGCAGCTACCAATACGAGCAGTACTTC. The chain carries TRBV6-1 and TRBJ2-7; no clear D. The CDR3 loop spans 11 amino acids. Germline V gene data show CDR1 as MNHNS and CDR2 as SASEGT. The V end lost 6 bases, the J end lost 4 bases, and 7 bases lay between the germline ends.

In this sample, this clone is medium-sized. The chain carries TRBV13 and TRBJ2-6; TRBD2 might be the D (6 bases). This CDR3 comprises 16 residues. Trimming removed 4 bases from V and 4 bases from J, with 14 bases in between. Germline V lookup: CDR1 PRHDT, CDR2 FYEKMQ (reference sequence). CDR3 sequence (DNA): TGTGCCAGCAGCTCCCCAGGGAGGAGAGGGGCCAACGTCCTGACTTTC. Translation gives CASSSPGRRGANVLTF.

As concerns this clone: Sequence at one end of the junction differs from germline and may be a read error. This chain links TRBV20-1 with TRBJ2-3; D ambiguous. CDR3 length: 14 amino acids. Germline V gene sequence: CDR1 DFQATT, CDR2 SNEGSKA (reference sequence). CDR3 coding DNA: TGCAGTTCTAGGTCCACATGGTCCACAGATACGCAGTATTTT. Translating gives CSSRSTWSTDTQYF.

The gene calls are TRBV30 and TRBJ1-2; 7 nucleotides line up with TRBD1. The CDR3 consists of 15 residues. J gave up 2 bases and V 4 bases, and 10 bases lay outside the gene matches. Germline-derived CDR1 and CDR2 are GTSNPN and SVGIG (reference sequence). DNA for the CDR3: TGTGCCTGGAATGATTGGACAGGTCAGAACTATGGCTACACCTTC. Its translation is CAWNDWTGQNYGYTF.

This clone was counted between two and nine times. The chain combines TRBV20-1 with TRBJ1-5; TRBD1 might be the D (5 bases). CDR1 DFQATT and CDR2 SNEGSKA come from the germline V gene (reference sequence). The CDR3 length is 13 residues. V was cut by 4 bases and J by 5 bases, with 12 bases left in between. CDR3 DNA: TGCAGTGCTATGGTCAGGGCTCATCAGCCCCAGCATTTT. Its translation is CSAMVRAHQPQHF.

This clone is medium-sized. The chain has TRBV16 and TRBJ1-2; a weak D match, TRBD1 (6 bases). Germline loops: CDR1 KGHSY, CDR2 FQNENV. V was trimmed by 6 bases and J by 1 base, leaving 12 bases between them. CDR3 length: 14 amino acids. CDR3 coding DNA: TGTGCCAGCAGACATTCAGGGGTTAACTATGGCTACACCTTC. This sequence encodes CASRHSGVNYGYTF.

Within the sample, this clone is medium-sized. The V and J genes are TRBV12-3 or TRBV12-4 and TRBJ1-5; D call uncertain. V dropped 1 base and J dropped 1 base, with 8 bases sitting between them. This CDR3 comprises 15 residues. CDR3 DNA: TGTGCCAGCAGTTTAGTCGCGGCGAGCAATCAGCCCCAGCATTTT. Protein sequence: CASSLVAASNQPQHF.

Sample share makes this clone medium-sized. V and J are TRBV25-1 and TRBJ2-2, with D perhaps TRBD2 (6 bases). CDR3 length: 13 residues. From germline, CDR1 is MGHDK and CDR2 SYGVNS. The V and J ends lost 3 bases and 7 bases respectively, with 9 bases between them. The CDR3: CASSERRGGELFF. CDR3 nucleotides: TGTGCCAGCAGTGAGAGGAGGGGCGGGGAGCTGTTTTTT.

By sample fraction, this clone is medium-sized. The same CDR3 can be traced to other DNA sequences in this sample. V and J are TRBV3-1 and TRBJ2-7, with D possibly TRBD1 on 5 matching bases. Trimming left V 9 bases short and J 2 bases short, with 14 bases between. In germline, CDR1 is LGHDT, CDR2 YNNKEL (reference sequence). The CDR3 runs 13 residues. CDR3 sequence reads: CASSSQGTYEQYF. The CDR3 DNA follows: TGTGCCAGTAGCAGCCAGGGTACCTACGAGCAGTACTTC.

By its share, this clone is medium-sized. The J gene is TRBJ1-3, the V gene TRBV4-1; maybe TRBD1 (5 bases). Trimming took 3 bases from V and 4 from J, leaving 22 bases between them. The CDR3 is 18 residues long. Germline-derived CDR1 and CDR2 are MGHRA and YSYEKL. As DNA, the CDR3 is TGCGCCAGCAGCCAGGACGCCCTACCAGGGCCGCCCGGAAACACCATATATTTT. This codes for CASSQDALPGPPGNTIYF.

V gene TRBV6-5 combines with J gene TRBJ1-5; tentatively, D is TRBD1 (5 bases). Germline CDR1 is MNHEY and CDR2 is SVGAGI. The CDR3 totals 13 residues. Trimming removed 5 bases at V and 4 bases at J, with 9 bases between. This CDR3 is CASSTRQNQPQHF. Here the CDR3 DNA reads TGTGCCAGCAGTACCCGACAGAATCAGCCCCAGCATTTT.

The genes are TRBV27 and TRBJ2-6, with D hard to call. CDR3 length: 14 amino acids. V was cut by 2 bases and J by 1 base, with 3 bases left in between. CDR1 and CDR2 (germline): MNHEY, SMNVEV (reference sequence). The CDR3, as DNA: TGTGCCAGCAGTTTAGGGTCTGGGGCCAACGTCCTGACTTTC. Translated: CASSLGSGANVLTF.

The chain joins TRBV19 to TRBJ1-1, with TRBD1 matching 7 bases. Germline V gives CDR1 LNHDA, CDR2 SQIVND (reference sequence). This CDR3 is 13 amino acids long. Trimming removed 3 bases from V and 6 bases from J; junction bases left unmatched: 4. The CDR3 DNA reads TGTGCCAGTAGTATGTTCAGGGGGTCTGAAGCTTTCTTT. Protein: CASSMFRGSEAFF.

In this sample, this clone turned up many times. A read error is possible here, since a much larger clone lies one base away. The chain combines TRBV12-3 or TRBV12-4 with TRBJ2-7, with a tentative D call TRBD1 (6 bases). V was clipped by 3 bases and J by 9 bases, with 18 bases between them. CDR3 length: 14 amino acids. The CDR3: CASSFRDTQPGQYF. In DNA, the CDR3 is TGTGCCAGCAGTTTTCGGGACACTCAACCCGGGCAGTACTTC.

This clone was found many times. The chain has TRBV30 and TRBJ2-3, with TRBD2 matching over 10 bases. Trimming took 0 bases from V and 9 from J; bases not matched to a gene: 9. The V gene's germline CDR1 is GTSNPN and CDR2 SVGIG (reference sequence). The CDR3 extends over 15 amino acids. Here the CDR3 DNA reads TGTGCCTGGAGTGTCTCTAGCGGGAGTAGTTGGACGCAGTATTTT. Translating gives CAWSVSSGSSWTQYF. Filled out from reference TRBV30 and TRBJ2-3, the complete variable domain reads SQTIHQWPATLVQPVGSPLSLECTVEGTSNPNLYWYRQAAGRGLQLLFYSVGIGQISSEVPQNLSASRPQDRQFILSSKKLLLSDSGFYLCAWSVSSGSSWTQYFGPGTRLTVL.